The 12 T cell receptor beta chains below come from one sample, sequenced in a study of T-cell reconstitution after alpha-beta-depleted transplantation in children. It was with unique molecular identifiers that the TCRbeta library was prepared. TCRdb re-called the PCR reads through MiXCR, storing one row per CDR3 protein. The sample consists of some 640,000 distinct CDR3 sequences, over 15% of them appearing once. The sample here was PBMCs from the stem cell graft donor, taken from the stem cell graft. All receptors derive from a human donor who donated a stem cell graft to a child with acute myeloid leukemia.

This clonotype was seen a handful of times. The chain uses TRBV24-1 and TRBJ2-1; 12 bases are shared with TRBD2. V lost 4 bases and J lost 4; bases outside the gene matches: 4. This CDR3 is built from 16 residues. Germline V gives CDR1 KGHDR, CDR2 SFDVKD. The DNA of the CDR3 is TGTGCCACCAGTGACCCCGGGACTAGCGGGTACAATGAGCAGTTCTTC. Its protein is CATSDPGTSGYNEQFF.

Here the CDR3 reads CATALFGLNQETQYF. CDR3 in DNA: TGTGCCACCGCTTTATTTGGGCTGAACCAAGAGACCCAGTACTTC. The rearrangement uses TRBV15 and TRBJ2-5; D is uncertain. V was pared by 8 bases and J by 0 bases, with 16 bases between. The CDR3 spans 15 residues. Germline CDR1 is LNHNV and CDR2 is YYDKDF (reference sequence).

This clonotype occurred many times. The chain uses TRBV12-3 or TRBV12-4 and TRBJ1-1; D is unclear. V gave up 0 bases and J gave up 6 bases, with 8 bases separating them. The CDR3 contains 13 residues. CDR3 sequence: CASSLAGRAEAFF. The CDR3 DNA follows: TGTGCCAGCAGTTTAGCGGGGAGGGCTGAAGCTTTCTTT.

This rearrangement joins TRBV5-6 to TRBJ2-7, with a weak D call TRBD2 (6 bases). The CDR3 extends over 16 amino acids. The germline V gene encodes CDR1 SGHDT and CDR2 YYEEEE. Trimming took 3 bases from V and 2 from J, leaving 18 bases between them. CDR3: CASSSPLAGSPYEQYV. DNA of the CDR3: TGTGCCAGCAGCTCACCCTTGGCGGGGTCCCCCTACGAGCAGTACGTC.

This clonotype was seen a handful of times. The V call is TRBV18, the J call TRBJ2-7, with 9 nucleotides matching TRBD2. V lost 2 bases and J lost 6; bases outside the gene matches: 2. The germline V gene has CDR1 KGHSH and CDR2 LQKENI. The CDR3 covers 13 residues. The CDR3 DNA reads as TGTGCCAGCTCACCAGAACTAGCGGGCGAGCAGTACTTC. The encoded protein is CASSPELAGEQYF.

This clonotype was seen ten or more times. The chain recombines TRBV20-1 with TRBJ2-3; D remains ambiguous. V was trimmed by 6 bases and J by 1 base, leaving 14 bases between them. Germline V gene sequence: CDR1 DFQATT, CDR2 SNEGSKA (reference sequence). The CDR3 runs to 14 residues. The CDR3 spells CSANIQSGTDTQYF. The CDR3 DNA follows: TGCAGTGCCAATATCCAATCTGGCACAGATACGCAGTATTTT.

As for this clonotype: It may be a read error: a sequence one base away is much more abundant. The chain recombines TRBV20-1 with TRBJ2-1; D might be TRBD1 (5 bases). This CDR3 is 13 amino acids long. The germline V gene has CDR1 DFQATT and CDR2 SNEGSKA (reference sequence). V lost 3 bases and J 3 bases, leaving 9 bases between the germline ends. The CDR3 region has the DNA TGCAGTGCTAGTGGGGCCTTCTACAATGAGCAGTTCTTC. Its translation is CSASGAFYNEQFF.

This clonotype was seen only a few times. V is TRBV13 and J is TRBJ2-3; 11 bases line up with TRBD2. The CDR3 totals 17 residues. Germline CDR1 and CDR2: PRHDT and FYEKMQ (reference sequence). With 5 bases clipped from V and 1 base from J, the junction kept 8 bases outside the gene matches. CDR3 region: CASSTTGTSGGTDTQYF. Here the CDR3 DNA reads TGTGCCAGCAGCACGACCGGGACTAGCGGAGGCACAGATACGCAGTATTTT.

This clonotype was seen more than once but under ten times. The rearrangement uses TRBV15 and TRBJ2-3; weak D call: TRBD2 (5 bases). The CDR3 is 15 residues long. V was pared by 5 bases and J by 0 bases, with 12 bases between. Germline CDR1 and CDR2: LNHNV and YYDKDF (reference sequence). The CDR3 sequence: CATSVGGPSTDTQYF. Here the CDR3 DNA reads TGTGCCACCAGCGTCGGCGGGCCTAGCACAGATACGCAGTATTTT.

This clonotype turned up a few times. This chain links TRBV20-1 with TRBJ2-2, with D perhaps matching TRBD1 (7 bases). CDR1 DFQATT and CDR2 SNEGSKA come from the germline V gene (reference sequence). The V end lost 1 base, the J end lost 4 bases, and 16 bases lay between the germline ends. The CDR3 sequence is 16 residues long. DNA for the CDR3: TGCAGTGCTAGAGGAATCAGGGGGGCGGCCACCGGGGAGCTGTTTTTT. It translates to CSARGIRGAATGELFF.

This clonotype occurred many times. The V call is TRBV29-1, the J call TRBJ2-3; 7 nucleotides line up with TRBD2. The CDR3 totals 14 residues. V was clipped by 5 bases and J by 0 bases; unmatched bases: 5. Germline V gene data show CDR1 as SQVTM and CDR2 as ANQGSEA. As DNA, the CDR3 is TGCAGCGTTCCCGGGACTACCAGCACAGATACGCAGTATTTT. It specifies CSVPGTTSTDTQYF.

This clonotype was found many times. This chain joins TRBV7-2 and TRBJ1-1; weak D call: TRBD1 (6 bases). Trimming removed 4 bases from V and 11 bases from J, with 17 bases in between. The CDR3 contains 13 residues. CDR1 is SGHTA and CDR2 is FQGNSA in the germline V gene. CDR3 residues: CASSSPGGRWAFF. The CDR3 DNA sequence: TGTGCCAGCAGCTCCCCTGGGGGGCGGTGGGCTTTCTTT.